Below are 23 T cell receptor beta chains sequenced from a single sample in a study of blood T cells in healthy people across ages (dated by TCRdb to the mid-2010s). The library was obtained by 5' RACE. For sequencing, an Illumina HiSeq 2500 was employed. The second PCR ran for about 7 to 11 cycles and used a J-beta primer mix along with a sample-barcoded 5' primer. The public reads were reanalyzed by TCRdb: fastp trimming at Q25, MiXCR alignment, in-frame beta chains only. Rows merge per CDR3 protein into single entries with the most common DNA and genes. The sample table lists roughly 1,700,000 distinct CDR3 sequences, 28% of them with a count of one. The top ten clones comprise about 8% of the sample. The specimen sequenced was blood. The receptor set was obtained from a woman in her 30s in good health.

This clonotype was counted many times. This chain links TRBV29-1 with TRBJ2-7; 10 bases align to TRBD1. CDR3 size: 14 residues. In germline, CDR1 is SQVTM, CDR2 ANQGSEA. The CDR3 sequence: CSAKSGTGDDEQYF. The CDR3 DNA reads as TGCAGTGCCAAATCCGGGACAGGGGATGACGAGCAGTACTTC.

This chain joins TRBV20-1 and TRBJ1-2; 8 nucleotides agree with TRBD1. CDR1 DFQATT and CDR2 SNEGSKA come from the germline V gene (reference sequence). V was pared by 4 bases and J by 8 bases, with 12 bases of the junction left unmatched. The CDR3 covers 14 residues. CDR3: CSATIGQGARGYTF. CDR3 nucleotide sequence: TGCAGTGCTACCATTGGACAGGGAGCGAGGGGCTACACCTTC.

This clonotype appeared a few times. This rearrangement joins TRBV6-1 to TRBJ1-4; D not certain. V was cut by 4 bases and J by 0 bases, with 15 bases left in between. Germline assignment: CDR1 MNHNS and CDR2 SASEGT. This CDR3 spans 17 amino acids. In DNA form, the CDR3 reads TGTGCCAGCAGTGTGACCCCTCGGAGGTCAACTAATGAAAAACTGTTTTTT. Protein product: CASSVTPRRSTNEKLFF.

The rearrangement uses TRBV4-3 and TRBJ1-5, with D unclear. The CDR3 runs to 13 residues. Per germline, CDR1 LGHNA and CDR2 YSLEER. The V gene lost 0 bases and the J gene lost 7 bases, with 7 bases spanning the gap. CDR3 amino acids: CASSQDGMQPQHF. In DNA, the CDR3 is TGCGCCAGCAGCCAAGACGGGATGCAGCCCCAGCATTTT.

This chain uses TRBV3-1 with TRBJ2-1; D gene unclear. From germline, CDR1 is LGHDT and CDR2 YNNKEL (reference sequence). The V and J ends lost 0 bases and 13 bases respectively, with 13 bases between them. This CDR3 is built from 13 residues. CDR3 bases: TGTGCCAGCAGCCAAGAATTTCCCGGGCGACAGTTCTTC. Translation: CASSQEFPGRQFF.

The sample holds a few counts of this clonotype. This chain joins TRBV24-1 and TRBJ1-2, with D unresolved. Germline CDR1 KGHDR, CDR2 SFDVKD. This CDR3 region has 13 residues. V was cut by 2 bases and J by 9 bases, with 12 bases left in between. The DNA of the CDR3 is TGTGCCACCAGTGATTCTGCCCTTGGGAGCTACACCTTC. It is translated as CATSDSALGSYTF.

This clonotype appeared a few times. One end of the junction is discordant with germline, which a read error may explain. The chain is built from TRBV5-1 and TRBJ2-1; a weak D match, TRBD1 (6 bases). The CDR3 is 15 residues long. CDR1 and CDR2 (germline): SGHRS, YFSETQ. CDR3 DNA sequence: TGCGCCGGCAGCTATACAGGGAACTCCTACAATGAGCAGTTCTTC. Translating gives CAGSYTGNSYNEQFF.

This clonotype has a handful of counts. The rearrangement uses TRBV11-2 and TRBJ2-3, with a possible D match to TRBD2 (7 bases). In germline, CDR1 is SGHAT, CDR2 FQNNGV. V was cut by 3 bases and J by 7 bases, with 23 bases left in between. This CDR3 is 17 amino acids long. CDR3 protein: CASSLLSGGTQNHTQYF. The CDR3 coding sequence is TGTGCCAGCAGCTTGCTGTCGGGGGGCACCCAGAACCATACGCAGTATTTT. The complete variable domain, with remaining parts taken from reference TRBV11-2 and TRBJ2-3, reads EAGVAQSPRYKIIEKRQSVAFWCNPISGHATLYWYQQILGQGPKLLIQFQNNGVVDDSQLPKDRFSAERLKGVDSTLKIQPAKLEDSAVYLCASSLLSGGTQNHTQYFGPGTRLTVL.

This clonotype was counted at least ten times. The chain carries TRBV7-9 and TRBJ2-7; 8 nucleotides match TRBD1. Germline-derived CDR1 and CDR2 are SEHNR and FQNEAQ (reference sequence). Trimming took 5 bases from V and 5 from J; bases not matched to a gene: 11. This CDR3 spans 15 amino acids. CDR3 bases: TGTGCCAGCAGCACCCGGACAGGGACAATAGACGAGCAGTACTTC. This gives the protein CASSTRTGTIDEQYF. The variable domain in full, completed from reference TRBV7-9 and TRBJ2-7, reads DTGVSQNPRHKITKRGQNVTFRCDPISEHNRLYWYRQTLGQGPEFLTYFQNEAQLEKSRLLSDRFSAERPKGSFSTLEIQRTEQGDSAMYLCASSTRTGTIDEQYFGPGTRLTVT.

This clonotype was detected only a few times. The gene calls are TRBV11-2 and TRBJ2-1; 9 bases align to TRBD2. The CDR3 contains 15 residues. Germline trimming cut 5 bases from V and 3 bases from J; bases unmatched to any gene: 5. Germline CDR1 is SGHAT and CDR2 is FQNNGV. The CDR3 DNA sequence: TGTGCCAGCAGCCGAAGCGGGAGGCTCTACAATGAGCAGTTCTTC. Translation: CASSRSGRLYNEQFF.

The rearrangement links TRBV9 to TRBJ1-3; 7 nucleotides match TRBD1. The CDR3 runs 18 residues. The germline V gene encodes CDR1 SGDLS and CDR2 YYNGEE. The V and J ends lost 0 bases and 7 bases, in that order; junction bases with no gene match: 16. CDR3 sequence reads: CASSVVPAYRDRRNTIYF. The CDR3 coding sequence is TGTGCCAGCAGCGTAGTCCCGGCTTACAGGGACAGAAGGAACACCATATATTTT.

Ten or more counts support this clonotype. The chain uses TRBV7-2 and TRBJ2-4; 7 bases map to TRBD1. Trimming at V came to 1 base and at J to 9 bases, leaving 6 bases not matched to a gene. Germline CDR1 SGHTA, CDR2 FQGNSA. The CDR3 contains 14 residues. The CDR3 region has the DNA TGTGCCAGCAGCTTAGGACAGGGTTCGGCCATTCAGTACTTC. It translates to CASSLGQGSAIQYF.

The V gene is TRBV2, the J gene TRBJ1-1; TRBD1 might be the D (6 bases). CDR3 size: 14 residues. The germline CDR1 and CDR2 sequences are SNHLY and FYNNEI. Trimming took 7 bases from V and 1 from J, leaving 13 bases between them. The CDR3 DNA follows: TGTGCCAGCATTTGGACAGAGGCGAACACTGAAGCTTTCTTT. This gives the protein CASIWTEANTEAFF.

Here the CDR3 reads CAIRLGEGETQFF. In DNA form, the CDR3 reads TGTGCCATCAGGCTGGGGGAAGGAGAGACCCAGTTCTTC. V gene TRBV10-3 combines with J gene TRBJ2-1; D could derive from TRBD1 or TRBD2 (5 bases each). The CDR3 consists of 13 residues. Trimming removed 6 bases at V and 13 bases at J, with 19 bases between. Germline V gene data show CDR1 as ENHRY and CDR2 as SYGVKD.

The chain has TRBV21-1 and TRBJ2-3; TRBD1, the D gene given by the table, was not confirmed from the DNA. TRBV21-1 counts as a pseudogene. The CDR3 has 15 amino acids. CDR3 bases: TGTGCCAGTCCTAATAGCGGGGGCGTCACAGATACGCAGTATTTT. Its protein product is CASPNSGGVTDTQYF.

V is TRBV12-5 and J is TRBJ1-4; possibly TRBD1 for D (6 bases). CDR1 LGHNT and CDR2 FRNRAP come from the germline V gene. V dropped 1 base and J dropped 5 bases, with 8 bases sitting between them. There are 14 residues in the CDR3. The CDR3 sequence: CASGLGTENEKLFF. CDR3 nucleotide sequence: TGTGCTAGTGGTTTGGGGACAGAGAATGAAAAACTGTTTTTT.

This clonotype was counted ten times or more. The J gene is TRBJ2-7, the V gene TRBV7-6; 10 nucleotides match TRBD2. CDR3 length: 15 amino acids. After removal of 6 bases from V and 3 bases from J, the junction contained 8 bases not matched to a gene. Germline V gene sequence: CDR1 SGHVS, CDR2 FNYEAQ. Here the CDR3 DNA reads TGTGCCAGCAGAATTGAGGCTAGCGGGAGCTACGAGCAGTACTTC. Encoded protein: CASRIEASGSYEQYF.

This chain joins TRBV7-9 and TRBJ2-1; D is perhaps TRBD2 (5 bases). Trimming took off 5 bases at V and 9 bases at J, with 14 bases between the two ends. Germline V gene data show CDR1 as SEHNR and CDR2 as FQNEAQ (reference sequence). The CDR3 contains 13 residues. DNA for the CDR3: TGTGCCAGCAGCCAGACTACTACCTCTGAGCAGTTCTTC. The encoded protein is CASSQTTTSEQFF.

The genes are TRBV12-3 or TRBV12-4 and TRBJ1-2, with 8 bases that match TRBD1. The CDR3 consists of 13 residues. The ends lost 3 bases at V and 8 bases at J; junction bases unmatched: 5. CDR3 sequence reads: CASSFGAGGGYTF. Here the CDR3 DNA reads TGTGCCAGCAGTTTTGGGGCAGGGGGCGGCTACACCTTC.

This clonotype was counted between two and nine times. The chain joins TRBV30 to TRBJ2-6, with 8 bases that match TRBD1. The length of the CDR3 is 18 residues. Unmatched junction bases numbered 10, after V lost 3 bases and J lost 0 bases. CDR1 and CDR2 (germline): GTSNPN, SVGIG (reference sequence). CDR3 nucleotide sequence: TGTGCCTGGAGCGAACCGAGGACAGGGACCTCTGGGGCCAACGTCCTGACTTTC. Protein sequence: CAWSEPRTGTSGANVLTF.

This clonotype was counted a few times. V usage is TRBV20-1 and J usage is TRBJ1-1; D call uncertain. Germline V CDR1 and CDR2: DFQATT, SNEGSKA (reference sequence). V was trimmed by 0 bases and J by 1 base, leaving 12 bases between them. The CDR3 has 15 amino acids. The CDR3 DNA sequence: TGCAGTGCTAGAGAGGGAGGCAGAGCGAACACTGAAGCTTTCTTT. Translation: CSAREGGRANTEAFF.

The chain joins TRBV7-9 to TRBJ1-5; 7 nucleotides align to TRBD1. The CDR3 is 15 residues long. J was trimmed by 8 bases and V by 2 bases; bases with no gene match: 9. The germline gives CDR1 SEHNR, CDR2 FQNEAQ (reference sequence). In nucleotides, the CDR3 is TGTGCCAGCAGCTTAATGGGACAGACGCTGGAGCCCCAGCATTTT. Translating gives CASSLMGQTLEPQHF.

This clonotype was seen more than once but under ten times. The chain employs TRBV3-1 and TRBJ2-3, with D unresolved. V lost 5 bases to trimming and J lost 4 bases, with 13 bases between them. Germline V CDR1 and CDR2: LGHDT, YNNKEL (reference sequence). The length of the CDR3 is 14 residues. The CDR3 loop is CASSLSGLADTQYF. The DNA for the CDR3 is TGTGCCAGCAGCTTAAGTGGCCTAGCAGATACGCAGTATTTT.